This paragraph reports one T cell receptor beta chain. Data came from immunoSEQ multiplex PCR; TCRdb stores just in-frame clones and leaves some out. This table holds 200,000 to 250,000 clones, around 88% found once. These data originate in a study of blood T cell repertoires in COVID-19. V dropped 0 bases and J dropped 2; count of bases not matched to a gene: 9. Germline V gene data show CDR1 as SGHNT and CDR2 as YYREEE (reference sequence). CDR3 length: 17 residues. Source material: PBMCs or T cells enriched from blood (not recorded which). The chain uses TRBV5-4 and TRBJ1-2, with 8 bases aligning to TRBD1. This sequence originates from a woman aged 45-60 years with acute COVID-19. DNA for the CDR3: TGTGCCAGCAGCTTGGGTGTAGGAACAGGGGGGAACTATGGCTACACCTTC. Translated: CASSLGVGTGGNYGYTF.